Listed below are T cell receptor beta chains from one sample, sequenced in a study of post-analysis software for immune sequencing data. MiXCR, run by TCRdb on the PCR reads, gives a single entry per CDR3 protein. The sample contains about 810,000 distinct CDR3 sequences, approximately 53% of which appear only once. Material for sequencing was blood. The receptors stem from a girl aged 5-17 years with multiple sclerosis. CDR3s leave out the opening cysteine and the closing phenylalanine or tryptophan.

cdr3_aa v_call cdr3_length j_call
ASSLEGDRKDTQY TRBV5-1 13 TRBJ2-3
ASSFIAGSRNEQF TRBV11-3 13 TRBJ2-1
ASSGHRDRVNQPQH TRBV6-1 14 TRBJ1-5
ASRPTGDFYEQY TRBV12-3/TRBV12-4 12 TRBJ2-7
ASSLIGGNYGYT TRBV7-2 12 TRBJ1-2
ASSLGQGVQPQH TRBV27 12 TRBJ1-5
ASSLVRQGTYNEQF TRBV5-1 14 TRBJ2-1
SARLAGGPQETQY TRBV20-1 13 TRBJ2-5
ASSPGQGKAWGANVLT TRBV12-3/TRBV12-4 16 TRBJ2-6
ATTLSGTGQDNEQF TRBV24-1 14 TRBJ2-1
SARTLAYEQY TRBV20-1 10 TRBJ2-7
ASRQGWGLALHNEQF TRBV6-6 15 TRBJ2-1
SVCCPQTGNYGYT TRBV29-1 13 TRBJ1-2
SAIMAGGNEQY TRBV20-1 11 -
SASDVGQTEAF TRBV20-1 11 TRBJ1-1
ATSPQGTETQY TRBV15 11 TRBJ2-5
ASSSGQAGANVLT TRBV13 13 TRBJ2-6
ASGGQAGDYT TRBV4-1 10 TRBJ1-2
ASSLGSGEPRSPLH TRBV5-5 14 TRBJ1-6
ASSLNRLAGAIHEQY TRBV11-2 15 TRBJ2-7